Presented here are 10 T cell receptor beta chains from one specimen sequenced in a study of T cell repertoires in cytomegalovirus infection. MiXCR, applied by TCRdb to the reads, yields one record per CDR3 protein. The sample lists fewer than 350,000 distinct CDR3 sequences, about a sixth occurring once. The specimen was PBMCs. The origin of the receptors is a human donor in good health (CMV status not recorded). Some clones in this sample may be carry-over from other donors' samples.

This clonotype was counted only a few times. The chain recombines TRBV6-1 with TRBJ2-7; TRBD1 aligns across 9 bases. The CDR3 is 17 amino acids. J gave up 3 bases and V 6 bases, and 15 bases lay outside the gene matches. The germline CDR1 and CDR2 sequences are MNHNS and SASEGT. The CDR3: CASRVTGGGRINYEQYF. The CDR3 region has the DNA TGTGCCAGCAGAGTGACAGGGGGAGGTCGGATTAACTACGAGCAGTACTTC.

The V call is TRBV2, the J call TRBJ1-3; D might be TRBD1 (5 bases). The CDR3 sequence is 14 residues long. The V gene lost 6 bases and the J gene lost 3 bases, with 12 bases spanning the gap. Germline V CDR1 and CDR2: SNHLY, FYNNEI. CDR3: CASRLEGFGNTIYF. CDR3 DNA sequence: TGTGCCAGCAGGCTCGAGGGGTTTGGAAACACCATATATTTT.

Only a few counts were recorded for this clonotype. This chain joins TRBV18 and TRBJ1-5, with D hard to call. Germline V gives CDR1 KGHSH, CDR2 LQKENI. Trimming pared 4 bases from V and 6 bases from J, leaving 10 bases between. The CDR3 is 13 amino acids. As DNA, the CDR3 is TGTGCCAGCTCACAAGTGTTTGGTCAGCCCCAGCATTTT. Its translation is CASSQVFGQPQHF.

This clonotype has more than one count but fewer than ten. The rearrangement joins TRBV10-3 to TRBJ2-7; TRBD1 agrees at 7 bases. The CDR3 is 14 amino acids. The germline gives CDR1 ENHRY, CDR2 SYGVKD. The J segment lost 6 bases and the V segment lost 7 bases, leaving 12 bases of the junction unmatched. CDR3 DNA sequence: TGTGCCATCACCGCACAGGGGACCTCCGGCGAGCAGTACTTC. It codes for CAITAQGTSGEQYF.

This clonotype occurred many times. The V call is TRBV12-3 or TRBV12-4, the J call TRBJ1-5; 7 bases fit TRBD1. Trimming cost V 5 bases and J 3 bases; bases outside gene matches: 4. The CDR3 totals 14 residues. The CDR3 sequence is CASSRDSNNQPQHF. DNA for the CDR3: TGTGCCAGCAGTCGGGACAGCAACAATCAGCCCCAGCATTTT.

This clonotype was seen at least ten times. The chain joins TRBV12-3 or TRBV12-4 to TRBJ2-7; TRBD2 is a possible D gene (5 bases). This CDR3 is 13 amino acids long. V dropped 11 bases and J dropped 0 bases, with 14 bases sitting between them. The chain's CDR3 is CASGGESSYEQYF. As DNA, the CDR3 is TGTGCCTCAGGAGGAGAGAGCTCCTACGAGCAGTACTTC.

This clonotype was seen ten or more times. The chain uses TRBV6-2 or TRBV6-3 and TRBJ2-3; a possible D gene is TRBD2 (6 bases). Germline V lookup: CDR1 MNHEY, CDR2 SVGEGT. CDR3 length: 17 amino acids. V lost 4 bases, J lost 0 bases, and 17 bases lay in between. In DNA form, the CDR3 reads TGTGCCAGCAGTTTCGCCATTGGGGGGACTAGCACAGATACGCAGTATTTT. Protein product: CASSFAIGGTSTDTQYF.

This clonotype was counted many times. This chain links TRBV7-6 with TRBJ2-1, with 11 bases matching TRBD2. Germline-derived CDR1 and CDR2 are SGHVS and FNYEAQ. The CDR3 sequence is 16 residues long. After removal of 6 bases from V and 4 bases from J, the junction contained 8 bases not matched to a gene. The CDR3 DNA follows: TGTGCCAGCAGTTACTTCGGGACTAGCGGTTACAATGAGCAGTTCTTC. This sequence encodes CASSYFGTSGYNEQFF.

This clonotype was counted between two and nine times. The J gene is TRBJ1-2, the V gene TRBV27; TRBD1 aligns across 9 bases. Germline-derived CDR1 and CDR2 are MNHEY and SMNVEV (reference sequence). V lost 6 bases, J lost 7 bases, and 15 bases stayed unmatched. The CDR3 spans 16 residues. The CDR3 sequence: CASSRGTGSTVSGYTF. The CDR3 DNA reads as TGTGCCAGCAGCCGAGGGACAGGGTCGACGGTGAGTGGCTACACCTTC.

Ten or more counts support this clonotype. The chain uses TRBV19 and TRBJ1-1; TRBD1 matches at 7 bases. The CDR3 consists of 15 residues. V lost 1 base and J lost 0; bases outside the gene matches: 2. CDR1 is LNHDA, CDR2 SQIVND, per germline (reference sequence). The CDR3 DNA sequence: TGTGCCAGTAGTATAGTACAGGGGATGAACACTGAAGCTTTCTTT. Translated: CASSIVQGMNTEAFF. Looking up the rest from reference TRBV19 and TRBJ1-1 gives the full variable domain: DGGITQSPKYLFRKEGQNVTLSCEQNLNHDAMYWYRQDPGQGLRLIYYSQIVNDFQKGDIAEGYSVSREKKESFPLTVTSAQKNPTAFYLCASSIVQGMNTEAFFGQGTRLTVV.